The rows below give T cell receptor beta chains drawn from one sample of a study of blood T cells in healthy people across ages. TCRdb re-derived calls from the 5' RACE reads in MiXCR, one entry per CDR3 protein. The top ten clones hold more than 3% of a sample with 800,000 or so distinct CDR3 sequences, 20% to 25% of them seen once. This sample also belongs to another study, concerning T cells of mothers and their children.

The specimen was blood. These receptors were taken from a boy younger than 18 in good health. CDR3s include the opening cysteine and the closing phenylalanine or tryptophan. Fields, in order: D gene, clone size, V gene, J gene, CDR3 protein, CDR3 DNA. A D gene is named only where the DNA matches it firmly. The size field is filled for only some rows; it gives once, few, many or a size class.

TRBD2,few,TRBV14,TRBJ2-7,CASSPRGPLAGDPLYEQYF,TGTGCCAGCAGCCCTCGGGGCCCGCTAGCGGGAGACCCCCTCTACGAGCAGTACTTC
NA,few,TRBV12-3/TRBV12-4,TRBJ1-5,CASSQQEGNQPQHF,TGTGCCAGCAGTCAGCAGGAAGGCAATCAGCCCCAGCATTTT
TRBD1,NA,TRBV7-9,TRBJ1-1,CASSPKGGENAEAFF,TGTGCCAGCAGCCCGAAAGGGGGCGAGAACGCTGAAGCTTTCTTT
TRBD1,few,TRBV20-1,TRBJ1-5,CSARGETGGEQPQHF,TGCAGTGCTAGAGGCGAGACAGGGGGCGAGCAGCCCCAGCATTTT
TRBD1,NA,TRBV7-2,TRBJ2-7,CASSMDRGHEQYF,TGTGCCAGCAGCATGGACAGGGGGCACGAGCAGTACTTC
NA,once,TRBV7-8,TRBJ1-1,CASSRDGKTEAFF,TGTGCCAGTAGCCGGGACGGGAAGACTGAAGCTTTCTTT
NA,few,TRBV27,TRBJ2-6,CASRQDSSSGANVLTF,TGTGCCAGCAGACAGGACTCTAGCTCTGGGGCCAACGTCCTGACTTTC
NA,NA,TRBV18,TRBJ2-2,CASSPRTGAGELFF,TGTGCCAGCTCACCTCGGACTGGCGCCGGGGAGCTGTTTTTT
NA,few,TRBV5-8,TRBJ1-4,CASVTRGFWEKLFF,TGTGCCAGCGTGACCCGGGGATTCTGGGAAAAACTGTTTTTT
TRBD1,NA,TRBV9,TRBJ1-2,CASSAWDREGYGYTF,TGTGCCAGCAGCGCGTGGGACAGGGAGGGCTATGGCTACACCTTC
TRBD1,few,TRBV5-1,TRBJ2-7,CASSLDRGISYEQYF,TGCGCCAGCAGCTTGGACAGGGGAATTTCCTACGAGCAGTACTTC
NA,NA,TRBV4-3,TRBJ2-7,CASSQDRGGSLYEQYF,TGCGCCAGCAGCCAAGATAGGGGCGGTAGCCTCTACGAGCAGTACTTC
NA,few,TRBV28,TRBJ2-5,CASSRRGFDRKTQYF,TGTGCCAGCAGTCGTCGGGGATTCGATAGGAAGACCCAGTACTTC
NA,NA,TRBV6-2/TRBV6-3,TRBJ1-2,CASSLPSTRGPRPYTF,TGTGCCAGCAGCCTCCCCTCAACCCGGGGGCCACGTCCCTACACCTTC
NA,NA,TRBV9,TRBJ2-5,CASSVESGTYQETQYF,TGTGCCAGCAGCGTAGAGTCCGGGACATATCAAGAGACCCAGTACTTC
NA,NA,TRBV7-2,TRBJ2-7,CASSLIDTYEQYF,TGTGCCAGCAGCTTAATCGACACCTACGAGCAGTACTTC
NA,few,TRBV15,TRBJ2-5,CATSRDGSARLWETQYF,TGTGCCACCAGCAGAGATGGCAGCGCCCGGTTATGGGAGACCCAGTACTTC
NA,NA,TRBV18,TRBJ1-1,CASSHLEGLSMNTEAFF,TGTGCCAGCTCGCACTTAGAGGGTCTTTCTATGAACACCGAAGCTTTCTTT
NA,few,TRBV7-2,TRBJ1-1,CASSLVAGFVTEAFF,TGTGCCAGCAGCTTAGTGGCAGGCTTCGTCACTGAAGCTTTCTTT
NA,NA,TRBV7-2,TRBJ1-2,CASSLAWGTGRENGYTF,TGTGCCAGCAGCTTAGCATGGGGAACAGGGAGGGAGAATGGCTACACCTTC
TRBD1,NA,TRBV11-2,TRBJ1-1,CASSYRSGTAPWGAFF,TGTGCCAGCAGCTACCGTTCCGGGACAGCGCCTTGGGGAGCTTTCTTT
TRBD1,few,TRBV12-3/TRBV12-4,TRBJ1-4,CASSRQGSLNEKLFF,TGTGCCAGCTCCCGACAGGGTTCCCTTAATGAAAAACTGTTTTTT
TRBD1,NA,TRBV11-3,TRBJ1-5,CANPRPQGLSQPQHF,TGTGCCAACCCGAGACCACAGGGGCTTAGTCAGCCCCAGCATTTT
TRBD1,NA,TRBV7-9,TRBJ2-1,CASSAGTGPYNEQFF,TGTGCCAGCAGCGCCGGGACAGGTCCCTACAATGAGCAGTTCTTC
TRBD2,NA,TRBV7-2,TRBJ2-1,CASSLAGLAEEQFF,TGTGCCAGCAGCTTGGCAGGACTAGCGGAGGAGCAGTTCTTC
NA,few,TRBV7-9,TRBJ1-3,CASSESRGSPWSSGNTIYF,TGTGCCAGCAGCGAGTCCCGGGGGTCCCCGTGGAGCTCTGGAAACACCATATATTTT
NA,NA,TRBV28,TRBJ1-2,CASSLFGQGSNYGYTF,TGTGCCAGCAGTTTATTCGGCCAGGGAAGTAACTATGGCTACACCTTC
NA,NA,TRBV29-1,TRBJ2-3,CSVERDPSVIYF,TGCAGCGTTGAACGGGATCCGTCCGTGATTTATTTT
TRBD1,few,TRBV4-3,TRBJ2-1,CASSQDRLGQGRDEQFF,TGCGCCAGCAGCCAAGATCGCCTTGGACAGGGCCGGGATGAGCAGTTCTTC
NA,many,TRBV7-9,TRBJ2-3,CASNEGVNTQYF,TGTGCCAGCAACGAAGGGGTGAATACGCAGTATTTT
NA,few,TRBV4-1,TRBJ2-3,CASSDDTQYF,TGCGCCAGCAGCGACGATACGCAGTATTTT
NA,NA,TRBV4-3,TRBJ1-1,CASSQDFGRSNTEAFF,TGCGCCAGCAGCCAAGATTTCGGGCGTTCGAACACTGAAGCTTTCTTT
NA,few,TRBV28,TRBJ2-7,CASSSSPRTAAYEQYF,TGTGCCAGCAGTTCCAGCCCCCGGACAGCAGCCTACGAGCAGTACTTC
NA,NA,TRBV28,TRBJ1-1,CASSLFRVGSTEAFF,TGTGCCAGCAGTTTATTCAGGGTTGGTTCCACTGAAGCTTTCTTT
NA,few,TRBV4-1,TRBJ1-1,CASSQGAGGEAFF,TGCGCCAGCAGCCAAGGGGCCGGGGGGGAAGCTTTCTTT
TRBD1,NA,TRBV9,TRBJ2-7,CASSVGGQGANEQYF,TGTGCCAGCAGCGTAGGAGGACAGGGGGCGAACGAGCAGTACTTC
NA,NA,TRBV24-1,TRBJ2-3,CATSDLSTGDTQYF,TGTGCCACCAGTGATTTGAGCACTGGGGATACGCAGTATTTT
NA,few,TRBV5-1,TRBJ2-3,CASSPRPTDTQYF,TGCGCCAGCAGCCCACGGCCAACAGATACGCAGTATTTT
NA,few,TRBV29-1,TRBJ1-3,CSERRRSSGNTIYF,TGCAGCGAGCGTAGGAGAAGCTCTGGAAACACCATATATTTT
TRBD1,NA,TRBV29-1,TRBJ2-2,CSVPGQGSPGKLFF,TGCAGCGTGCCGGGACAGGGATCCCCCGGGAAGCTGTTTTTT
TRBD2,few,TRBV2,TRBJ2-1,CASNGVAGVREQFF,TGTGCCAGCAATGGAGTAGCGGGAGTGCGGGAGCAGTTCTTC
NA,NA,TRBV25-1,TRBJ2-3,CASSEHAGTADTQYF,TGTGCCAGCAGTGAACACGCGGGTACCGCAGATACGCAGTATTTT
NA,few,TRBV4-1,TRBJ2-5,CASSKGVLETQYF,TGCGCCAGCAGCAAAGGGGTTCTGGAGACCCAGTACTTC
NA,NA,TRBV29-1,TRBJ2-1,CSVTSPGEQFF,TGCAGCGTCACCAGTCCCGGTGAGCAGTTCTTC
TRBD2,few,TRBV4-3,TRBJ2-2,CASSQVSGAGGELFF,TGCGCCAGCAGCCAAGTTAGCGGGGCGGGCGGGGAGCTGTTTTTT
NA,NA,TRBV27,TRBJ2-5,CASRRKAGPQETQYF,TGTGCCAGCAGAAGAAAAGCCGGCCCCCAAGAGACCCAGTACTTC
TRBD1,NA,TRBV20-1,TRBJ2-7,CSARDQTGNYEQYF,TGCAGTGCTAGAGATCAGACAGGGAACTACGAGCAGTACTTC
NA,NA,TRBV2,TRBJ1-1,CASRTPTRIITEAFF,TGTGCCAGCAGGACTCCGACTCGGATAATCACTGAAGCTTTCTTT
TRBD1,NA,TRBV3-1,TRBJ1-2,CASSLQGTQGYGYIF,TGTGCCAGCAGTCTACAGGGGACGCAAGGGTATGGCTACATCTTC
TRBD2,few,TRBV7-4,TRBJ2-2,CASSSALGSGGNTGELFF,TGTGCCAGCAGCTCCGCCCTGGGTAGCGGGGGGAACACCGGGGAGCTGTTTTTT
TRBD1,NA,TRBV20-1,TRBJ2-7,CSAGTGGTSSYEQYF,TGCAGTGCTGGGACAGGGGGGACGAGCTCCTACGAGCAGTACTTC
NA,few,TRBV7-9,TRBJ2-7,CASSSPFQGHEQYF,TGTGCCAGCAGCTCCCCTTTTCAGGGTCACGAGCAGTACTTC
TRBD1,few,TRBV20-1,TRBJ1-6,CSAAGTANSPLHF,TGCAGTGCAGCTGGGACAGCGAATTCACCCCTCCACTTT
TRBD1,few,TRBV12-3/TRBV12-4,TRBJ2-3,CASSLGTAIAADTQYF,TGTGCCAGCAGTCTCGGGACAGCCATTGCGGCAGATACGCAGTATTTT
NA,few,TRBV29-1,TRBJ2-3,CSVAIASTTDTQYF,TGCAGCGTCGCCATAGCTTCTACCACAGATACGCAGTATTTT